This T cell receptor beta chain was profiled in a study of blood T cell repertoires in COVID-19. Overall study context: T cells, B-cell-depleted T cells, or PBMCs provided the cDNA or gDNA that served as material.

Sequenced by immunoSEQ multiplex PCR; TCRdb stores in-frame clones only, minus some. This table has around 120,000 clones, just over 70% appearing once. Germline V gives CDR1 SGHRS, CDR2 YFSETQ. V gave up 4 bases and J gave up 0 bases, with 13 bases separating them. This CDR3 has 15 residues. The chain recombines TRBV5-1 with TRBJ1-2; TRBD1 might be the D (5 bases). Sequenced sample: peripheral blood. The source of this sequence is a human donor with acute or convalescent COVID-19. The donor label of this sample is uncertain. The CDR3 spells CASSPVGGSNYGYTF. Written as DNA, the CDR3 is TGCGCCAGCAGCCCGGTGGGGGGTTCTAACTATGGCTACACCTTC.